Listed below are T cell receptor beta chains from one sample, sequenced in a study of cytomegalovirus exposure and HLA in healthy donors. Here immunoSEQ multiplex PCR was the method, and the copy in TCRdb shows in-frame clones only, minus some. The sample gives about 180,000 clones, around three quarters of which show up once; 0.69% is in the top ten. Sequenced: PBMCs. All receptors derive from a woman in her thirties or forties in good health and CMV-seronegative. Both conserved end residues are part of each CDR3. The order of the fields is D gene, J gene, clone size, V gene, CDR3 protein, CDR3 DNA. The D gene is left open where the match is weak. The listing skips clone size in some rows; elsewhere it reads once, few, many or a size class.

D: NA
J: TRBJ1-1
size: once
V: TRBV7-9
CDR3: CSSSLARRGRGTEAFF
DNA: TGTTCCAGCAGCTTAGCGAGGCGGGGGCGAGGGACTGAAGCTTTCTTT

D: TRBD1
J: TRBJ1-5
size: NA
V: TRBV2
CDR3: CASSPTGGGNQPQHF
DNA: TGTGCCAGCAGCCCGACAGGGGGCGGCAATCAGCCCCAGCATTTT

D: NA
J: TRBJ1-1
size: NA
V: TRBV7-5
CDR3: CARSLFGERVLNTEAFF
DNA: TGTGCCAGAAGCTTATTCGGGGAAAGGGTGCTCAACACTGAAGCTTTCTTT

D: TRBD1
J: TRBJ2-7
size: NA
V: TRBV29-1
CDR3: CSVGQADGYEQYF
DNA: TGCAGCGTCGGACAGGCGGACGGCTACGAGCAGTACTTC

D: NA
J: TRBJ2-7
size: once
V: TRBV7-9
CDR3: CASSLIGAAYEQYF
DNA: TGTGCCAGCAGCTTAATAGGGGCAGCCTACGAGCAGTACTTC

D: NA
J: TRBJ2-3
size: NA
V: TRBV11-3
CDR3: CASSLEQGGGTYTQYF
DNA: TGTGCCAGCAGCTTGGAGCAGGGTGGTGGGACATATACGCAGTATTTT

D: TRBD1
J: TRBJ2-3
size: few
V: TRBV5-4
CDR3: CASSLGDRGTDTQYF
DNA: TGTGCCAGCAGCTTGGGGGACAGGGGCACAGATACGCAGTATTTT

D: NA
J: TRBJ2-6
size: NA
V: TRBV28
CDR3: CASSLRGSGANVLTF
DNA: TGTGCCAGCAGTTTAAGGGGGTCTGGGGCCAACGTCCTGACTTTC

D: NA
J: TRBJ2-1
size: once
V: TRBV6-1
CDR3: CASSGTGDSYNEQFF
DNA: TGTGCCAGCAGTGGGACTGGCGACTCCTACAATGAGCAGTTCTTC

D: NA
J: TRBJ2-3
size: NA
V: TRBV7-8
CDR3: CASSLRWAGTDTQYF
DNA: TGTGCCAGCAGCTTACGCTGGGCAGGGACAGATACGCAGTATTTT

D: TRBD2
J: TRBJ2-7
size: NA
V: TRBV11-2
CDR3: CASSSTLAGVREQYF
DNA: TGTGCCAGCAGCTCCACTCTTGCGGGAGTTCGCGAGCAGTACTTC

D: NA
J: TRBJ1-4
size: NA
V: TRBV14
CDR3: CASSQEPPNGLFF
DNA: TGTGCCAGCAGCCAAGAACCGCCGAACGGACTGTTTTTT

D: TRBD1
J: TRBJ2-7
size: NA
V: TRBV6-5
CDR3: CASSKPGQSSYEQYF
DNA: TGTGCCAGCAGTAAGCCGGGACAGAGCTCCTACGAGCAGTACTTC

D: TRBD1
J: TRBJ1-2
size: NA
V: TRBV18
CDR3: CASSLQDRGGGYTF
DNA: TGTGCCAGCTCATTGCAGGACAGGGGTGGAGGCTACACCTTC

D: TRBD1
J: TRBJ2-7
size: NA
V: TRBV15
CDR3: CATSVTGQGSYEQYF
DNA: TGTGCCACCAGCGTCACGGGACAGGGGAGCTACGAGCAGTACTTC

D: TRBD1
J: TRBJ2-7
size: NA
V: TRBV5-1
CDR3: CASSALGQGGYEQYF
DNA: TGCGCCAGCAGCGCACTGGGACAGGGTGGCTACGAGCAGTACTTC

D: TRBD2
J: TRBJ2-3
size: NA
V: TRBV11-3
CDR3: CASSNSPLAGSTDTQYF
DNA: TGTGCCAGCAGTAATAGTCCCCTAGCGGGCAGCACAGATACGCAGTATTTT

D: TRBD1
J: TRBJ2-7
size: NA
V: TRBV7-9
CDR3: CASSPGTGSYEQYF
DNA: TGTGCCAGCAGTCCCGGGACAGGGTCCTACGAGCAGTACTTC

D: TRBD1
J: TRBJ2-2
size: NA
V: TRBV5-1
CDR3: CASSLGRNRGLTGELFF
DNA: TGCGCCAGCAGCTTGGGAAGGAATAGGGGGCTCACCGGGGAGCTGTTTTTT

D: NA
J: TRBJ2-5
size: NA
V: TRBV27
CDR3: CASSLTSGGETQYF
DNA: TGTGCCAGCAGTTTGACTTCCGGTGGGGAGACCCAGTACTTC

D: NA
J: TRBJ2-5
size: NA
V: TRBV6-5
CDR3: CASRSGSFLGETQYF
DNA: TGTGCCAGCAGGTCAGGGTCCTTTTTGGGAGAGACCCAGTACTTC

D: TRBD1
J: TRBJ1-2
size: NA
V: TRBV6-1
CDR3: CASNPTGEGGYTF
DNA: TGTGCCAGCAACCCGACAGGGGAGGGGGGCTACACCTTC

D: TRBD1
J: TRBJ2-5
size: NA
V: TRBV15
CDR3: CATSRDSADRAWETQYF
DNA: TGTGCCACCAGCAGAGACTCAGCCGACAGGGCATGGGAGACCCAGTACTTC